This entry lists 12 T cell receptor beta chains sequenced from one sample in a study of blood T cell repertoires in COVID-19. Clones were read by immunoSEQ multiplex PCR, and TCRdb kept only the in-frame ones, dropping some. Of about 220,000 clones detected, about 86% appear once; the ten largest clones hold around 9.6%. The sequenced material came from peripheral blood. All receptors come from a woman between 50 and 59 years old with COVID-19, enrolled during active disease.

The chain has TRBV3-1 (or the pseudogene TRBV3-2) and TRBJ1-4; D might be TRBD1 (5 bases). Between the trimmed V and J ends, which lost 4 bases and 8 bases, there was a span of 8 bases. Germline CDR1 and CDR2: LGHDT and YNNKEL (reference sequence). The CDR3 is made up of 12 amino acids. The CDR3 DNA sequence: TGTGCCAGCAGCCCCAGGGCGGAAAAACTGTTTTTT. This codes for CASSPRAEKLFF.

The chain uses TRBV5-4 and TRBJ1-2; 7 bases align to TRBD1. CDR1 SGHNT and CDR2 YYREEE come from the germline V gene (reference sequence). The CDR3 is made up of 16 amino acids. The junction had 11 bases not matched to a gene; V was cut back by 4 bases and J by 2 bases. This CDR3 reads CASSRTRGGGNYGYTF. DNA for the CDR3: TGTGCCAGCAGCCGTACCCGAGGAGGGGGCAACTATGGCTACACCTTC.

This clone was counted a single time. The J gene is TRBJ1-2, the V gene TRBV24-1, with 9 bases matching TRBD1. The CDR3 spans 14 residues. Trimming took 3 bases from V and 7 from J; bases not matched to a gene: 5. CDR1 is KGHDR, CDR2 SFDVKD, per germline. The CDR3 reads CATSDTGQGFGYTF. The CDR3 nucleotides are TGTGCCACCAGTGATACGGGACAGGGTTTTGGCTACACCTTC.

A few counts support this clone. The chain is built from TRBV21-1 and TRBJ1-5. TRBV21-1 is flagged as a pseudogene. There are 16 residues in the CDR3. Here the CDR3 reads CASSKGAGEVSQPQHF. The CDR3 DNA reads TGTGCCAGCAGCAAAGGGGCGGGAGAAGTAAGCCAGCCCCAGCATTTT.

The chain couples TRBV7-2 to TRBJ2-7; 11 bases agree with TRBD1. Losses at the gene ends were 5 bases for V and 7 bases for J; bases not matched to a gene: 7. The CDR3 has 14 residues. From germline, CDR1 is SGHTA and CDR2 FQGNSA. The CDR3 DNA follows: TGTGCCAGCAGCCCCGGGACAGGGGGGATAGAGCAGTACTTC. It is translated as CASSPGTGGIEQYF.

This chain connects TRBV2 to TRBJ1-1; D is ambiguous. The germline V gene has CDR1 SNHLY and CDR2 FYNNEI. CDR3 size: 14 residues. Trimming pared 3 bases from V and 1 base from J, leaving 9 bases between. The CDR3 DNA reads TGTGCCAGCAGTGATGGGAGAGGGAACACTGAAGCTTTCTTT. It specifies CASSDGRGNTEAFF.

The gene calls are TRBV7-2 and TRBJ1-3, with D maybe TRBD1 (6 bases). The CDR3 spans 18 residues. The ends were cut back, 1 base at V and 3 bases at J, with 19 bases in the middle. Germline V gives CDR1 SGHTA, CDR2 FQGNSA. This CDR3 is CASSLVHQTGLIGNTIYF. The DNA of the CDR3 is TGTGCCAGCAGCTTAGTTCATCAGACAGGTCTTATTGGAAACACCATATATTTT.

This clone was seen once. The chain carries TRBV9 and TRBJ2-5, with TRBD1 matching 11 bases. V shed 4 bases and J 5 bases; nucleotides not matched to a gene: 4. Germline CDR1 SGDLS, CDR2 YYNGEE. This CDR3 has 14 amino acids. CDR3 sequence reads: CASSPGQGVETQYF. CDR3 DNA: TGTGCCAGCAGCCCGGGACAGGGGGTCGAGACCCAGTACTTC.

CDR3 amino acids: CASSYSQTGFAGELFF. In DNA, the CDR3 is TGTGCCAGCAGTTACTCCCAGACAGGGTTTGCCGGGGAGCTGTTTTTT. The rearrangement links TRBV6-5 to TRBJ2-2; TRBD1 aligns across 7 bases. The junction had 7 bases not matched to a gene; V was cut back by 0 bases and J by 6 bases. Germline CDR1 is MNHEY and CDR2 is SVGAGI. CDR3 length equals 16 residues.

This clone was picked up a small number of times. The V call is TRBV18, the J call TRBJ1-2, with a possible D match to TRBD1 (6 bases). Trimming left V 2 bases short and J 5 bases short, with 9 bases between. Germline V gene data show CDR1 as KGHSH and CDR2 as LQKENI. The CDR3 is 13 amino acids. The CDR3 spells CASSPNREYGYTF. The CDR3 region has the DNA TGTGCCAGCTCACCAAACAGGGAGTATGGCTACACCTTC.

The rearrangement uses TRBV6-2 or TRBV6-3 and TRBJ1-2; D perhaps matches TRBD1 (6 bases). Trimming stripped 6 bases from V and 7 bases from J, with 18 bases between. Germline values: CDR1 MNHEY, CDR2 SVGEGT. This CDR3 has 14 residues. DNA for the CDR3: TGTGCCAGCAGCCAGAGGCAGGGGACAAGTGGCTACACCTTC. This encodes CASSQRQGTSGYTF.

The chain recombines TRBV24-1 with TRBJ2-2; D may be TRBD2 (5 bases). From germline, CDR1 is KGHDR and CDR2 SFDVKD. V was trimmed by 4 bases and J by 7 bases, leaving 21 bases between them. CDR3 size: 17 residues. CDR3 in DNA: TGTGCCACCAGTGACCCCGGGAATTCGGAACCGATCGGGGAGCTGTTTTTT. As protein: CATSDPGNSEPIGELFF.